The entry that follows covers one TCR beta chain sequence. Its specificity is not known. This sample is drawn from a study of cytomegalovirus exposure and HLA in healthy donors. Study results and limitations: Many donors carried some public TCRs, although rarity characterized most TCR sequences. A missense variant in DCLRE1C was later tied to TCR beta V- and J-gene trimming.

V was shortened by 6 bases and J by 8 bases, with 11 bases between the two germline ends. The length of the CDR3 is 12 residues. CDR1 KGHSH and CDR2 LQKENI come from the germline V gene. The PCR was carried out with 60 Vbeta primers and 13 Jbeta primers. The protocol was immunoSEQ multiplex PCR, while the TCRdb copy is restricted to in-frame clones and leaves out a portion. Altogether just over 200,000 clones are present, approximately 70% being singletons, with the ten largest covering around 2.6%. The chain links TRBV18 to TRBJ1-5; D is perhaps TRBD1 (6 bases). The TCR was taken from a man aged 40-49 years in good health and CMV-seropositive. Sequences were obtained from PBMCs. CDR3 loop: CASSTGHEPQHF. CDR3 coding DNA: TGTGCCAGCTCTACAGGGCATGAGCCCCAGCATTTT.